A selection of T cell receptor beta chains follows, all from one sample in a study of blood T cell repertoires in COVID-19. Assay: immunoSEQ multiplex PCR; the TCRdb copy retains only in-frame clones and omits some. The sample includes approximately 90,000 clones, around 83% of them seen just once. Source material: peripheral blood. The receptors derive from a man in his sixties with acute or convalescent COVID-19. The CDR3 runs from the conserved cysteine through the conserved F or W. The order of the fields is CDR3 protein, CDR3 DNA, clone size, D gene, V gene, J gene. The D gene is left open where the match is weak. Some rows have no size entry. The others give once, few or many, or a class for an expanded clone.

CASSPRTDYNEKLFF,TGTGCCAGCAGTCCACGGACGGACTATAATGAAAAACTGTTTTTT,-,-,TRBV28,TRBJ1-4
CASSQGAGGTGANVLTF,TGCGCCAGCAGCCAAGGGGCCGGGGGTACTGGGGCCAACGTCCTGACTTTC,many,-,TRBV4-1,TRBJ2-6
CASIRGGVLSGNTIYF,TGTGCCAGCATTCGAGGAGGGGTACTCTCTGGAAACACCATATATTTT,few,-,TRBV2,TRBJ1-3
CASSLGQYTDTQYF,TGTGCCAGCAGCTTGGGACAGTACACAGATACGCAGTATTTT,-,-,TRBV5-5,TRBJ2-3
CASSSRQGSQPQHF,TGTGCCAGCAGTTCTCGACAGGGAAGTCAGCCCCAGCATTTT,-,TRBD1,TRBV28,TRBJ1-5
CASSDSSGGSADTQYF,TGTGCCAGCAGTGACTCTAGCGGGGGGTCCGCAGATACGCAGTATTTT,-,TRBD2,TRBV6-4,TRBJ2-3
CASSRDRAEKLFF,TGTGCCAGCAGTCGGGACAGGGCTGAAAAACTGTTTTTT,-,TRBD1,TRBV2,TRBJ1-4
CSAALNTEAFF,TGCAGTGCTGCGTTGAACACTGAAGCTTTCTTT,-,-,TRBV20-1,TRBJ1-1
CASTPDRGQKLFF,TGTGCCAGCACCCCCGACAGGGGCCAAAAACTGTTTTTT,-,TRBD1,TRBV7-2,TRBJ1-4
CASRRRVRAYNSPLHF,TGTGCAAGTCGCCGGCGGGTTAGGGCCTATAATTCACCCCTCCACTTT,-,-,TRBV12-2,TRBJ1-6
CASSPTLAGYQETQYF,TGCGCCAGCAGCCCCACACTAGCGGGATACCAAGAGACCCAGTACTTC,once,TRBD2,TRBV5-1,TRBJ2-5
CASSLRTYEQYF,TGTGCCAGCAGCCTCAGGACCTACGAGCAGTACTTC,-,-,TRBV7-2,TRBJ2-7
CASSYSTQGLGGYTF,TGTGCCAGCAGTTACTCGACACAGGGGTTAGGTGGCTACACCTTC,-,TRBD1,TRBV6-5,TRBJ1-2
CASTRQGANTGELFF,TGTGCCAGCACTAGACAGGGGGCGAACACCGGGGAGCTGTTTTTT,-,TRBD1,TRBV3-1/TRBV3-2,TRBJ2-2
CASSPQVNTEAFF,TGTGCCAGCAGTCCACAAGTGAACACTGAAGCTTTCTTT,-,-,TRBV27,TRBJ1-1
CASSQNRPQGGGQYF,TGTGCCAGCAGCCAAAACCGTCCCCAGGGAGGGGGGCAGTACTTC,-,-,TRBV3-1/TRBV3-2,TRBJ2-7
CASSLVAGTNYEQYF,TGTGCCAGCAGCTTAGTCGCGGGGACCAACTACGAGCAGTACTTC,-,-,TRBV5-4,TRBJ2-7
CASSGTGAGGQYF,TGTGCCAGCAGCGGGACAGGGGCCGGAGGGCAGTACTTC,-,TRBD1,TRBV12-3/TRBV12-4,TRBJ2-7
CASSRRTDTNSNQPQHF,TGCGCCAGCAGCCGACGGACAGACACTAATAGCAATCAGCCCCAGCATTTT,-,-,TRBV4-1,TRBJ1-5
CASSAYRETGNTEAFF,TGTGCCAGCAGCGCCTACAGGGAAACGGGGAACACTGAAGCTTTCTTT,-,-,TRBV5-5,TRBJ1-1
CASSEKRTGDTEAFF,TGTGCCAGCAGTGAAAAAAGGACAGGGGACACTGAAGCTTTCTTT,-,TRBD1,TRBV6-1,TRBJ1-1
CASSQGEGTQYF,TGTGCCAGCAGCCAAGGGGAGGGTACGCAGTATTTT,-,TRBD2,TRBV3-1/TRBV3-2,TRBJ2-3
CASSSTSSGGRTDTQYF,TGTGCCAGCAGCTCGACTTCTAGCGGGGGGCGCACAGATACGCAGTATTTT,-,TRBD2,TRBV7-9,TRBJ2-3
CASSEQGAMGTEAFF,TGTGCCAGCAGTGAACAGGGGGCCATGGGCACTGAAGCTTTCTTT,-,TRBD1,TRBV2,TRBJ1-1
CASSLSGGLFNNEQFF,TGTGCCAGCAGCCTTAGCGGGGGGCTGTTTAACAATGAGCAGTTCTTC,-,TRBD2,TRBV7-3,TRBJ2-1
CASSPAYEQYF,TGTGCCAGCAGCCCGGCCTACGAGCAGTACTTC,-,-,TRBV6-6,TRBJ2-7
CASSGRGLQETQYF,TGTGCCAGCAGTGGGAGGGGCCTGCAAGAGACCCAGTACTTC,-,TRBD2,TRBV11-1,TRBJ2-5
CASSDNRSSYNSPLHF,TGTGCCAGCAGTGATAACAGGAGCTCCTATAATTCACCCCTCCACTTT,-,-,TRBV6-2/TRBV6-3,TRBJ1-6
CASSLTGGEGEKLFF,TGTGCCAGCAGCCTAACAGGGGGCGAGGGTGAAAAACTGTTTTTT,-,TRBD1,TRBV16,TRBJ1-4
CASGLLAHFERRNTGELFF,TGTGCTAGTGGTCTCCTCGCACACTTCGAGCGGAGGAACACCGGGGAGCTGTTTTTT,-,-,TRBV12-5,TRBJ2-2
CASSLGQGRPYNEQFF,TGTGCCAGCAGTTTAGGACAGGGACGACCCTACAATGAGCAGTTCTTC,-,TRBD1,TRBV6-2/TRBV6-3,TRBJ2-1
CASSAGQGGYNEQFF,TGTGCCAGCAGTGCCGGACAGGGGGGCTACAATGAGCAGTTCTTC,-,TRBD1,TRBV6-6,TRBJ2-1
CASSQAQGTEKLFF,TGTGCCAGCAGCCAAGCGCAGGGGACTGAAAAACTGTTTTTT,-,-,TRBV4-2,TRBJ1-4
CASSLGQNQPQHF,TGTGCCAGCAGCTTGGGACAAAATCAGCCCCAGCATTTT,-,-,TRBV5-6,TRBJ1-5
CASSQEPAGFTDTQYF,TGCGCCAGCAGCCAAGAGCCAGCGGGATTCACAGATACGCAGTATTTT,once,TRBD2,TRBV4-1,TRBJ2-3
CASSLGQGNTIYF,TGCGCCAGCAGCTTGGGACAGGGAAACACCATATATTTT,once,-,TRBV5-1,TRBJ1-3
CASSYQGPTYEQYF,TGCGCCAGCAGCTACCAGGGGCCTACCTACGAGCAGTACTTC,-,-,TRBV5-1,TRBJ2-7
CATRGRSDTQYF,TGTGCCACCAGGGGGCGGTCAGATACGCAGTATTTT,-,-,TRBV24-1,TRBJ2-3
CSVGTGGGSQPQHF,TGCAGCGTTGGGACAGGGGGCGGGAGTCAGCCCCAGCATTTT,-,TRBD1,TRBV29-1,TRBJ1-5
CASSLESGPDYEQYF,TGCGCCAGCAGCTTGGAGTCAGGGCCCGACTACGAGCAGTACTTC,once,-,TRBV5-1,TRBJ2-7
CATARNSPLHF,TGTGCCACCGCCAGAAATTCACCCCTCCACTTT,-,-,TRBV24-1,TRBJ1-6
CASKRRGSLGTEAFF,TGTGCCAGCAAACGGAGAGGGTCATTGGGCACTGAAGCTTTCTTT,-,-,TRBV2,TRBJ1-1
CASSLVGGAGNEQFF,TGTGCCAGCAGCTTAGTCGGGGGGGCTGGTAATGAGCAGTTCTTC,once,TRBD2,TRBV11-2,TRBJ2-1
CASSLAMTRDSSSYNEQFF,TGTGCCAGCAGCTTAGCCATGACCCGGGACAGTAGCTCCTACAATGAGCAGTTCTTC,once,TRBD1,TRBV7-2,TRBJ2-1
CASSPSLQGTNEKLFF,TGCGCCAGCAGCCCTTCTTTACAGGGAACTAATGAAAAACTGTTTTTT,-,-,TRBV4-3,TRBJ1-4
CASSPPTTAGYQPQHF,TGTGCCAGCTCACCACCGACAACGGCCGGATATCAGCCCCAGCATTTT,-,-,TRBV18,TRBJ1-5
CASSLSQRGVDEQFF,TGTGCCAGCAGTTTATCGCAGCGGGGGGTCGATGAGCAGTTCTTC,few,TRBD2,TRBV27,TRBJ2-1
CASSLRGLEQFF,TGTGCCAGCAGTCTACGGGGACTTGAGCAGTTCTTC,-,-,TRBV12-3/TRBV12-4,TRBJ2-1
CASRYRPTQGSPLHF,TGTGCCAGCAGGTACCGGCCAACTCAGGGTTCACCCCTCCACTTT,-,-,TRBV6-5,TRBJ1-6
CASSQDGTGYSNQPQHF,TGTGCCAGCAGCCAAGATGGGACAGGGTATAGCAATCAGCCCCAGCATTTT,-,TRBD1,TRBV4-2,TRBJ1-5
CASSASGARRAGTEAFF,TGTGCCAGCAGTGCCTCAGGGGCCCGCCGGGCGGGCACTGAAGCTTTCTTT,-,-,TRBV27,TRBJ1-1
CASSPDRDYGYTF,TGTGCCAGCAGCCCGGACAGGGACTATGGCTACACCTTC,-,TRBD1,TRBV3-1/TRBV3-2,TRBJ1-2
CASTRNGELFF,TGTGCCAGCACCAGGAACGGGGAGCTGTTTTTT,few,-,TRBV5-6,TRBJ2-2